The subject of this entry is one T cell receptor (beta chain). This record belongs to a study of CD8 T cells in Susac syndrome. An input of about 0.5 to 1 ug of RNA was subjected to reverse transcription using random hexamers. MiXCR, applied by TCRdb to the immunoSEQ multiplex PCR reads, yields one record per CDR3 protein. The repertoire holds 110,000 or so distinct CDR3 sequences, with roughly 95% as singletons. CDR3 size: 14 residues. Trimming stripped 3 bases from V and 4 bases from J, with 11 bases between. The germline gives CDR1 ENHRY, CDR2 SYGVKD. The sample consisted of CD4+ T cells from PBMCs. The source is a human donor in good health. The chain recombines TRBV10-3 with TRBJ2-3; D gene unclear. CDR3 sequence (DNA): TGTGCCATCAGTGAAATTGCCGGACCAGATACGCAGTATTTT. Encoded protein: CAISEIAGPDTQYF.